The next 12 T cell receptor delta chains were all read from a single sample in a study of gamma-delta T cells after stem cell transplantation. TCRdb reprocessed the RT-PCR reads through CATT. The profile covers fewer than 2,000 delta-chain clones, with around 0.33% appearing a single time and about 18% taken by the ten largest. Source material: gamma-delta T cells. The source of these receptors is a human donor. It is not recorded whose cells these are; they may come from a transplant donor.

The V gene is TRDV1, the J gene TRDJ2, with D unclear. Per germline, CDR1 TSWWSYY and CDR2 QGS. Trimming pared 0 bases from V and 6 bases from J, leaving 23 bases between. This CDR3 has 19 amino acids. DNA for the CDR3: TGTGCTCTTGGGGAACTCTGGCTCCCGAAGCTGTACGGCTCAGCACAACTCTTCTTT. This encodes CALGELWLPKLYGSAQLFF.

A few counts support this clone. A far larger clone is a single base away, which makes a read error likely. The J gene is TRDJ1, the V gene TRAV38-2/DV8; TRDD3 matches at 11 bases. With 4 bases clipped from V and 2 bases from J, the junction kept 22 bases outside the gene matches. This CDR3 is built from 21 residues. The germline CDR1 and CDR2 sequences are TSESDYY and QEAYKQQN. CDR3 DNA sequence: TGTGCTTATAGGGTACTTTCCTACCCCTGGGGGATACACGTGAGTACCGATAAACTCATCTTT. Translated, it gives CAYRVLSYPWGIHVSTDKLIF.

By share of the sample, this clone is medium-sized. The chain is built from TRDV2 and TRDJ1, with no clear D. The germline V gene encodes CDR1 GEAIGNYY and CDR2 EKD. The ends were cut back, 0 bases at V and 4 bases at J, with 11 bases in the middle. CDR3 size: 14 residues. In DNA form, the CDR3 reads TGTGCCTGTGACACCCTGGAAGTGGGCGATAAACTCATCTTT. As protein: CACDTLEVGDKLIF.

This clone appeared a few times. The mismatch at residue 13 between this DNA's translation and the TCRdb protein of a much larger clone likely reflects a read error; the protein shown is translated from the DNA. This chain connects TRDV2 to TRDJ1; 10 nucleotides match TRDD3. The CDR3 consists of 16 residues. The germline V gene encodes CDR1 GEAIGNYY and CDR2 EKD. The V gene end was trimmed by 0 bases and the J gene end by 10 bases; junction bases not matched to a gene: 13. The CDR3 here is CACDTAEGGIRGRLIF. In DNA, the CDR3 is TGTGCCTGTGACACCGCCGAGGGGGGGATACGTGGTAGACTCATCTTT.

A word on this clone: A far bigger clonotype differs at one base, so this is likely a read error. Distinct nucleotide sequences in the sample also encode this CDR3. The chain combines TRDV2 with TRDJ1; 8 positions agree with TRDD3. Germline V lookup: CDR1 GEAIGNYY, CDR2 EKD. The CDR3 has 18 amino acids. With 0 bases clipped from V and 2 bases from J, the junction kept 13 bases outside the gene matches. This CDR3 is CACDTVGLGDTSTDKLIF. The CDR3 DNA is TGTGCCTGTGACACCGTAGGGCTGGGGGACACTTCGACCGATAAACTCATCTTT.

With respect to this clone: A far larger clone is a single base away, which makes a read error likely. The sample holds other DNA sequences that translate to the same CDR3. The J gene is TRDJ1, the V gene TRDV2; TRDD3 agrees at 9 bases. Germline V gene data show CDR1 as GEAIGNYY and CDR2 as EKD. This CDR3 is 18 amino acids long. The CDR3 loop reads CACDSLLGEPKYTDKLIF. The DNA for the CDR3 is TGTGCTTGTGACTCCTTACTGGGGGAACCAAAGTACACCGATAAACTCATCTTT.

Within the sample, this clone is large. At the DNA level, this CDR3 is encoded by other sequences in the same sample as well. The DNA of the CDR3 is TGTGCCTTTAGTACACCTGGGGGATCTTCCGATAAACTCATCTTT. Its protein product is CAFSTPGGSSDKLIF. The chain recombines TRDV3 with TRDJ1; 9 bases match TRDD3. Germline V gene lookup returns CDR1 TVYSNPD and CDR2 GDNSRS (reference sequence). V lost 0 bases and J lost 3; bases outside the gene matches: 8. There are 15 residues in the CDR3. The variable domain in full, with the rest retrieved from reference TRDV3 and TRDJ1, is CDKVTQSSPDQTVASGSEVVLLCTYDTVYSNPDLFWYRIRPDYSFQFVFYGDNSRSEGADFTQGRFSVKHILTQKAFHLVISPVRTEDSATYYCAFSTPGGSSDKLIFGKGTRVTVEP.

In the case of this clone: A much larger clone lies one base from this, so it may be a read error. This chain connects TRDV2 to TRDJ3; 8 bases are shared with TRDD3. Germline V gene lookup returns CDR1 GEAIGNYY and CDR2 EKD. The CDR3 contains 18 residues. The trim removed 2 bases at V and 21 bases at J, leaving 26 bases unmatched. For the CDR3, the DNA is TGTGCCTGTGACAGCTGGGGGAACGACCCCTGGGACACCCGACAGGCGTTTTTC. Protein sequence: CACDSWGNDPWDTRQAFF.

By share of the sample, this clone is large. The V call is TRDV2, the J call TRDJ1; 13 positions agree with TRDD3. With V trimmed by 3 bases and J by 0 bases, 9 bases remained unmatched. This CDR3 contains 18 residues. CDR1 is GEAIGNYY, CDR2 EKD, per germline. The CDR3 DNA is TGTGCCTGTGACCTACTTACTGGGGGATACGGGTACACCGATAAACTCATCTTT. Translating gives CACDLLTGGYGYTDKLIF.

This clone was detected a few times. The V call is TRDV2, the J call TRDJ1; the match to TRDD3 covers 13 bases. J was trimmed by 0 bases and V by 0 bases; bases with no gene match: 27. The V gene's germline CDR1 is GEAIGNYY and CDR2 EKD. The CDR3 totals 25 residues. The CDR3 DNA reads as TGTGCCTGTGACACCGTTTCTTCCTCCTCGACTGGGGGATACGCGAAGGGGTCGTACACCGATAAACTCATCTTT. Its protein is CACDTVSSSSTGGYAKGSYTDKLIF.

This clone was seen a handful of times. The mismatch at residue 3 between this DNA's translation and the TCRdb protein of a much larger clone likely reflects a read error; the protein shown is translated from the DNA. The chain employs TRDV2 and TRDJ1; 10 bases align to TRDD3. This CDR3 has 18 residues. The germline V gene has CDR1 GEAIGNYY and CDR2 EKD. This CDR3 is CARDPLLTGDTRADKLIF. The CDR3, as DNA: TGTGCCCGTGACCCTCTCTTGACGGGGGATACGCGGGCCGATAAACTCATCTTT.

This clone was recorded a few times. The protein recorded in TCRdb matches a much larger clone and deviates from this DNA's translation at residue 8, suggesting a read error; the protein here is obtained by translating the DNA. The genes are TRDV2 and TRDJ1; 10 nucleotides agree with TRDD3. In germline, CDR1 is GEAIGNYY, CDR2 EKD. This CDR3 is built from 17 residues. The V and J ends lost 1 base and 5 bases, in that order; junction bases with no gene match: 12. This CDR3 is CACDTMEPGDTIDKLIF. In DNA, the CDR3 is TGTGCCTGTGACACAATGGAGCCGGGGGATACGATTGATAAACTCATCTTT.